This entry lists 7 T cell receptor beta chains sequenced from one sample in a study of T-cell memory formation after mild COVID-19. TCRdb processed the 5' RACE reads anew with MiXCR; each CDR3 protein has one entry. This table has around 340,000 distinct CDR3 sequences, around 15% appearing once. The specimen sequenced was PBMCs or a T cell subset sorted from them (not recorded which). The receptors originated from a man aged 18 to 29 who had mild COVID-19 (a few samples of this study predate the infection). Cell type and time point are not known.

This clonotype was found a few times. The chain links TRBV29-1 to TRBJ2-2, with D unclear. This CDR3 has 13 residues. Germline lookup yields CDR1 SQVTM and CDR2 ANQGSEA. Trimming pared 5 bases from V and 3 bases from J, leaving 10 bases between. CDR3 sequence reads: CSVRTYDTGELFF. For the CDR3, the DNA is TGCAGCGTTAGAACTTATGACACCGGGGAGCTGTTTTTT.

This clonotype showed up just a few times. The chain couples TRBV7-9 to TRBJ1-5; TRBD1 agrees at 7 bases. J lost 7 bases, V lost 7 bases, and 4 bases had no gene match. The V gene's germline CDR1 is SEHNR and CDR2 FQNEAQ (reference sequence). The CDR3 is 12 amino acids. In DNA form, the CDR3 reads TGTGCCAGCACGCGACAGGGCCAGCCCCAGCATTTT. This encodes CASTRQGQPQHF. The full variable domain, with the rest looked up from reference TRBV7-9 and TRBJ1-5, is DTGVSQNPRHKITKRGQNVTFRCDPISEHNRLYWYRQTLGQGPEFLTYFQNEAQLEKSRLLSDRFSAERPKGSFSTLEIQRTEQGDSAMYLCASTRQGQPQHFGDGTRLSIL.

The chain joins TRBV6-5 to TRBJ2-3; 7 bases align to TRBD2. The V gene end was trimmed by 0 bases and the J gene end by 0 bases; junction bases not matched to a gene: 3. The CDR3 length is 16 residues. The germline gives CDR1 MNHEY, CDR2 SVGAGI. Here the CDR3 DNA reads TGTGCCAGCAGTTACTCGGGGGGGAGGAGCACAGATACGCAGTATTTT. Its translation is CASSYSGGRSTDTQYF.

This clonotype came up many times. V gene TRBV5-1 combines with J gene TRBJ2-5, with 7 nucleotides matching TRBD1. Trimming removed 7 bases from V and 5 bases from J; junction bases left unmatched: 8. The CDR3 totals 13 residues. Germline loops: CDR1 SGHRS, CDR2 YFSETQ. CDR3 in DNA: TGCGCCAGCGCGCCGACAGGGTTGGAGACCCAGTACTTC. This translates into CASAPTGLETQYF.

The chain employs TRBV29-1 and TRBJ2-2; TRBD1 matches at 8 bases. This CDR3 has 14 amino acids. The V gene's germline CDR1 is SQVTM and CDR2 ANQGSEA. The J segment lost 2 bases and the V segment lost 6 bases, leaving 5 bases of the junction unmatched. CDR3 sequence (DNA): TGCAGCGTACAGGGGGATATAAACACCGGGGAGCTGTTTTTT. This encodes CSVQGDINTGELFF.

The sample holds a few counts of this clonotype. The chain couples TRBV3-1 to TRBJ1-5; D is unresolved. Germline values: CDR1 LGHDT, CDR2 YNNKEL (reference sequence). There are 14 residues in the CDR3. Trimming removed 4 bases at V and 2 bases at J, with 9 bases between. CDR3 DNA: TGTGCCAGCAGCCCAGACGCTGGCAATCAGCCCCAGCATTTT. Amino acids: CASSPDAGNQPQHF.

The rearrangement uses TRBV21-1 and TRBJ2-7; the D call of TRBD2 is as the table states it, not checked on the DNA. TRBV21-1 is a pseudogene. The CDR3 runs to 16 residues. CDR3 protein: CASGPNREVSPYEQYV. The DNA for the CDR3 is TGTGCCAGCGGGCCTAACAGGGAGGTTAGTCCCTACGAGCAGTACGTC.